The 12 T cell receptor beta chains below were found in one sample sequenced in a study of T cell clonality in common variable immunodeficiency (dated by TCRdb to about 2015). The library was produced with the immunoSEQ multiplex PCR assay. The immuneACCESS repertoire file appears here via TCRdb, limited to in-frame rearrangements. These files lack a portion of the clones; in checked studies, under half of the deficit traces to unresolved V genes, and the cause of the others is not known. The data for this sample show about 59,000 clones, each detected more than once. The top ten hold around 0.8% of the sample. Sequenced: peripheral blood mononuclear cells. Every receptor here comes from a person aged 18 to 75 in good health.

This clone occurred many times. Sequencing ends 3 residues short of the CDR3 end; the germline J gene provides the rest. This chain uses TRBV23-1 with TRBJ2-3; 7 positions agree with TRBD2. TRBV23-1 qualifies as an ORF whose function is uncertain. The CDR3 extends over 17 amino acids. The sequenced CDR3 bases are TGCGCCAGCAGTCAATCGGCGCGGGGAGGGCGCAATCAGCCG. This encodes CASSQSARGGRNQP. The whole CDR3 protein is CASSQSARGGRNQPQYF.

This clone was seen ten or more times. The read stops 3 residues short of the end of the CDR3; the missing end is completed from the germline J gene. The chain recombines TRBV19 with TRBJ1-2, with TRBD1 identical over 11 bases. The CDR3 sequence is 15 residues long. Trimming removed 5 bases from V and 4 bases from J; junction bases left unmatched: 6. CDR1 is LNHDA, CDR2 SQIVND, per germline (reference sequence). This chain's CDR3 is CASSWDRGSGYGYTF. The CDR3 bases that were read are TGTGCCAGTAGTTGGGACAGGGGGAGTGGCTATGGC.

This clone was seen repeatedly, ten times or more. Sequencing ends 3 residues short of the CDR3 end; the germline J gene provides the rest. The V and J genes are TRBV20-1 and TRBJ2-3, with 9 bases fitting TRBD1. CDR1 is DFQATT, CDR2 SNEGSKA, per germline (reference sequence). V lost 1 base and J lost 7; bases outside the gene matches: 3. CDR3 length: 13 amino acids. CDR3 DNA, as far as it was read: TGCAGTGCTAGAGGTGACAGGGGGAATACG. Translating it yields CSARGDRGNT. The complete CDR3 sequence is CSARGDRGNTQYF.

This clone came up many times. The read terminates 3 residues ahead of where the CDR3 ends, so the germline J gene completes it. This chain connects TRBV18 to TRBJ2-1, with TRBD1 identical over 9 bases. The CDR3 runs to 17 residues. V was pared by 4 bases and J by 0 bases, with 7 bases of the junction left unmatched. From germline, CDR1 is KGHSH and CDR2 LQKENI. The CDR3 reads CASSRGTGRVSYNEQFF. CDR3 DNA, as far as it was read: TGTGCCAGCTCACGTGGGACAGGGAGGGTCTCCTACAATGAG.

This clone was counted ten times or more. The CDR3 extends 3 residues past the end of the read, so its final part is completed from the germline J gene. This rearrangement joins TRBV20-1 to TRBJ2-2; 7 bases are shared with TRBD2. Germline lookup yields CDR1 DFQATT and CDR2 SNEGSKA (reference sequence). CDR3 size: 16 residues. V trimming: 0 bases; J trimming: 2 bases; junction bases outside the gene matches: 6. CDR3 DNA (partial): TGCAGTGCTAGAGATGGGAGGGGTGGCAACACCGGGGAG. It yields the protein CSARDGRGGNTGE. The whole CDR3 protein reads CSARDGRGGNTGELFF.

Points on this clone: Read coverage stops 3 residues before the CDR3 terminus; the germline J gene supplies the remainder. V usage is TRBV25-1 and J usage is TRBJ2-2, with D tentatively TRBD2 (6 bases). The germline gives CDR1 MGHDK, CDR2 SYGVNS. CDR3 length: 14 residues. V was shortened by 7 bases and J by 1 base, with 10 bases between the two germline ends. CDR3 residues: CASKTSENTGELFF. The CDR3 DNA, read in part, is TGTGCCAGCAAGACTAGTGAGAACACCGGGGAG. The variable domain in full, with the rest retrieved from reference TRBV25-1 and TRBJ2-2, is EADIYQTPRYLVIGTGKKITLECSQTMGHDKMYWYQQDPGMELHLIHYSYGVNSTEKGDLSSESTVSRIRTEHFPLTLESARPSHTSQYLCASKTSENTGELFFGEGSRLTVL.

The CDR3 DNA, read in part, is TGCAGTGCTAGGTCCGGGACAGGGAGGAATTCACCA. It translates to CSARSGTGRNSP. The CDR3 in full is CSARSGTGRNSPLFF. This chain joins TRBV20-1 and TRBJ1-4; 9 positions match TRBD1. The read ends 3 residues shy of where the CDR3 ends; the end is completed using the germline J gene. The CDR3 is 15 amino acids. Per the germline V gene, CDR1 is DFQATT and CDR2 is SNEGSKA (reference sequence).

Partial CDR3 DNA: TGTGCCAGTAAAACAGGGGGCGGCTATAATTCACCC. Its protein is CASKTGGGYNSP. The whole CDR3 protein is CASKTGGGYNSPLHF. The rearrangement links TRBV19 to TRBJ1-6; 9 bases fit TRBD1. The read is 3 residues too short to cover the CDR3 end, so that end is filled in from the germline J gene. From germline, CDR1 is LNHDA and CDR2 SQIVND (reference sequence). The V segment lost 7 bases and the J segment 3 bases; nucleotides outside the gene matches: 4. This CDR3 comprises 15 residues.

This clone was picked up a small number of times. The DNA read from the CDR3 is TGTGCCAGCAGTAAGGGACAGGCGTACACTGAA. Translation gives CASSKGQAYTE. The whole CDR3 sequence is CASSKGQAYTEAFF. This rearrangement joins TRBV2 to TRBJ1-1, with 8 bases matching TRBD1. With the read ending 3 residues before the CDR3 end, the germline J gene is used to fill in that end. The CDR3 length is 14 residues. The trim removed 5 bases at V and 3 bases at J, leaving 5 bases unmatched. Germline V gives CDR1 SNHLY, CDR2 FYNNEI.

Only a few counts were recorded for this clone. The read ends 3 residues early relative to the CDR3; the germline J gene fills the gap. The chain has TRBV2 and TRBJ1-2; tentative D call: TRBD1 (6 bases). Germline values: CDR1 SNHLY, CDR2 FYNNEI. V lost 10 bases, J lost 2 bases, and 14 bases lay in between. CDR3 length: 13 amino acids. The CDR3 reads CATYKGGNYGYTF. The part of the CDR3 DNA that was read is TGTGCCACCTACAAGGGGGGGAACTATGGC.

This clone showed up many times. The read ends 3 residues shy of where the CDR3 ends; the end is completed using the germline J gene. This chain joins TRBV18 and TRBJ1-4, with TRBD1 matching 7 bases. This CDR3 has 16 amino acids. V lost 3 bases and J lost 7; bases outside the gene matches: 11. Germline V gives CDR1 KGHSH, CDR2 LQKENI. The CDR3 DNA, read in part, is TGTGCCAGCTCACCTCTCTTACAGGGGCAAAGTGAAAAA. As protein: CASSPLLQGQSEK. In full, the CDR3 reads CASSPLLQGQSEKLFF.

The table lists this clone with many counts. The read finishes 3 residues shy of the CDR3 end, and the germline J gene is used to complete it. The chain has TRBV6-2 or TRBV6-3 and TRBJ1-5, with D tentatively TRBD1 (5 bases). The length of the CDR3 is 14 residues. The germline V gene encodes CDR1 MNHEY and CDR2 SVGEGT. V was clipped by 6 bases and J by 3 bases, with 12 bases between them. The CDR3 loop is CASSTFRANQPQHF. CDR3 DNA (partial): TGTGCCAGCAGCACCTTCAGGGCCAATCAGCCC.